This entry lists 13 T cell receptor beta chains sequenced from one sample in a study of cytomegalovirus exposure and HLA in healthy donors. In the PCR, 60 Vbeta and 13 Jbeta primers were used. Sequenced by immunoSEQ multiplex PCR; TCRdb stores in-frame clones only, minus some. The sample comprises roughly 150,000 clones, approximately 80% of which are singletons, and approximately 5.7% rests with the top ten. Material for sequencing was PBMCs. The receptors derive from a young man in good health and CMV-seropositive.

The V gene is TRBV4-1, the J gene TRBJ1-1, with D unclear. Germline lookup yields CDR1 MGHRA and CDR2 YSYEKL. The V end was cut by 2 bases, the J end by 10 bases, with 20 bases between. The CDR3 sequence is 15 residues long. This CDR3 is CASSQPSGLSQGAFF. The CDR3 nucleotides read TGCGCCAGCAGCCAACCCTCAGGATTGTCCCAAGGAGCTTTCTTT.

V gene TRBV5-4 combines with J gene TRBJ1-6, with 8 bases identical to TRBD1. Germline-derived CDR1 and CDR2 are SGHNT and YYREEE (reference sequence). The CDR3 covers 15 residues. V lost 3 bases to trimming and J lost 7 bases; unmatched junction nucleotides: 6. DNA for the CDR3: TGTGCCAGCAGCTCGAGGACAGGGAACAATTCACCCCTCCACTTT. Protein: CASSSRTGNNSPLHF. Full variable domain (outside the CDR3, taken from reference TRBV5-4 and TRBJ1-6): ETGVTQSPTHLIKTRGQQVTLRCSSQSGHNTVSWYQQALGQGPQFIFQYYREEENGRGNFPPRFSGLQFPNYSSELNVNALELDDSALYLCASSSRTGNNSPLHFGNGTRLTVT.

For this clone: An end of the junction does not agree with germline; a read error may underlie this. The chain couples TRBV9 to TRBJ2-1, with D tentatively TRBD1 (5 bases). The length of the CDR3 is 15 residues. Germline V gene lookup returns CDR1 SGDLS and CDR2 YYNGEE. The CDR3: CASSVGASSYNEQFF. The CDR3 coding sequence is TGTGCCAGCAGTGTAGGGGCGAGCTCCTACAATGAGCAGTTCTTC. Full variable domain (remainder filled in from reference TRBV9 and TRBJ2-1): DSGVTQTPKHLITATGQRVTLRCSPRSGDLSVYWYQQSLDQGLQFLIQYYNGEERAKGNILERFSAQQFPDLHSELNLSSLELGDSALYFCASSVGASSYNEQFFGPGTRLTVL.

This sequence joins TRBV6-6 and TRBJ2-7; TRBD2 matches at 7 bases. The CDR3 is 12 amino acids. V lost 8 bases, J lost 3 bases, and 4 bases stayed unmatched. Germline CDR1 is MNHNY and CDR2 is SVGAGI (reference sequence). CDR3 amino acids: CASGLADYEQYF. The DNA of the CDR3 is TGTGCCAGCGGGCTAGCGGACTACGAGCAGTACTTC.

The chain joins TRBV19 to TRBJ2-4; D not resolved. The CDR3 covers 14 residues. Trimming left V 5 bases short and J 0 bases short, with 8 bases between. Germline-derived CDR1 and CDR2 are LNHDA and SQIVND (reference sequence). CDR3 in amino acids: CASSQSQAKNIQYF. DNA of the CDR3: TGTGCCAGTAGTCAGTCTCAAGCCAAAAACATTCAGTACTTC.

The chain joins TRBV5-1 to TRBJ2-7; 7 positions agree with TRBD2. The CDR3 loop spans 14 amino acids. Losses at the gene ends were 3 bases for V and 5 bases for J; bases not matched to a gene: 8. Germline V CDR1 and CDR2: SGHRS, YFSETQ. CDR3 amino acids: CASSSQTSYHEQYF. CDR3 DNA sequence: TGCGCCAGCAGCTCCCAGACTAGCTACCACGAGCAGTACTTC.

The CDR3 is CASRTSRLTEAFF. CDR3 bases: TGTGCCAGCAGAACATCGAGGCTCACTGAAGCTTTCTTT. This chain uses TRBV27 with TRBJ1-1; D unclear. V lost 6 bases and J lost 4, with 12 bases in between. The CDR3 consists of 13 residues. Germline CDR1 and CDR2: MNHEY and SMNVEV (reference sequence).

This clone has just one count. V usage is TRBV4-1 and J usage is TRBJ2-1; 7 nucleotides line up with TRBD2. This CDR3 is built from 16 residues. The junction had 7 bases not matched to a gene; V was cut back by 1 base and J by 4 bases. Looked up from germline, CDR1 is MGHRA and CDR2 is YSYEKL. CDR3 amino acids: CASSQVSLAAYNEQFF. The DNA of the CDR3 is TGCGCCAGCAGCCAAGTAAGTCTAGCGGCTTACAATGAGCAGTTCTTC.

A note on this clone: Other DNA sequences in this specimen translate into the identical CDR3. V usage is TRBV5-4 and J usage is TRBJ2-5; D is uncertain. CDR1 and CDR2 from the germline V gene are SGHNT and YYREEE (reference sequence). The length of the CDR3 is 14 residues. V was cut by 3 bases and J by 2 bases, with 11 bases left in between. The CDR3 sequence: CASSSLLTQETQYF. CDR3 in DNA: TGTGCCAGCAGCTCGCTCCTCACTCAAGAGACCCAGTACTTC.

CDR3 DNA sequence: TGTGCCAGTAGTATAGTGGCAGATGGCACTGAAGCTTTCTTT. This codes for CASSIVADGTEAFF. The rearrangement joins TRBV19 to TRBJ1-1; D ambiguous. Germline V gene lookup returns CDR1 LNHDA and CDR2 SQIVND (reference sequence). The ends were cut back, 1 base at V and 4 bases at J, with 10 bases in the middle. The CDR3 length is 14 residues.

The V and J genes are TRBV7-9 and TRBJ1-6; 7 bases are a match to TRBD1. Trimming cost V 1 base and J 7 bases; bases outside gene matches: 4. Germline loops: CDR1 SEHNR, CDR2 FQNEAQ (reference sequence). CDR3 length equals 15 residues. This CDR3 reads CASSLGPGGNSPLHF. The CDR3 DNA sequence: TGTGCCAGCAGCTTAGGTCCAGGGGGAAATTCACCCCTCCACTTT.

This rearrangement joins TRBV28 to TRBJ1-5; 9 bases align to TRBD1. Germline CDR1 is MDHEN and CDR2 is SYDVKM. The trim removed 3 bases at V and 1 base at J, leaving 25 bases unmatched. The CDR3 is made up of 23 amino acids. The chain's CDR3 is CASSFRVRTGQGSRWGSNQPQHF. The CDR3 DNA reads TGTGCCAGCAGTTTTCGGGTCCGAACCGGACAGGGGTCTCGTTGGGGGAGCAATCAGCCCCAGCATTTT. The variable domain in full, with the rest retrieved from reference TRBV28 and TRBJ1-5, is DVKVTQSSRYLVKRTGEKVFLECVQDMDHENMFWYRQDPGLGLRLIYFSYDVKMKEKGDIPEGYSVSREKKERFSLILESASTNQTSMYLCASSFRVRTGQGSRWGSNQPQHFGDGTRLSIL.

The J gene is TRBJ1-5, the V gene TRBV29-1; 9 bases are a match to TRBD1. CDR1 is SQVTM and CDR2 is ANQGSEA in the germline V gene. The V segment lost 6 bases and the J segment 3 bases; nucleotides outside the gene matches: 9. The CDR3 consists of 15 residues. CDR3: CSVNTGGQDNQPQHF. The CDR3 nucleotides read TGCAGCGTGAATACAGGGGGCCAAGACAATCAGCCCCAGCATTTT.